This entry features one TCR beta chain sequence. Its matching antigen is unknown. The CDR3 consists of 20 residues. The ends lost 7 bases at V and 0 bases at J; junction bases unmatched: 21. This sample was taken from a study of T cells after yellow fever vaccination. Study in general: Fractions containing few cells were prepared with SMART-Seq v4 Ultra Low Input.

TCR cDNA, made by 5'RACE template switching, carried an added universal primer site and UMIs. One entry per CDR3 protein, called by TCRdb with MiXCR from the 5' RACE reads. This table holds under 550,000 distinct CDR3 sequences, about a fifth found once. Study-wide results and caveats: Most clones from primary vaccination resurfaced after the booster (96% CD4, over 75% CD8). There was a small share of clonotypes that showed up in both the CD4 and CD8 compartments.

The genes are TRBV5-7 and TRBJ1-1; 10 bases line up with TRBD1. TRBV5-7 is flagged as an ORF with uncertain function. This sequence was found in a young man who received the YFV17D yellow fever vaccine. This sample comprised PBMCs, obtained less than 25 days after the first yellow fever vaccination. The chain's CDR3 is CASVLWTGGGVEGMNTEAFF. DNA of the CDR3: TGTGCCAGCGTCCTTTGGACAGGGGGGGGAGTCGAAGGCATGAACACTGAAGCTTTCTTT.